Described below is a single TCR beta chain sequence and its context. Its antigen remains unidentified. Germline V gene lookup returns CDR1 MNHNY and CDR2 SVGAGI (reference sequence). CDR3 length: 15 residues. Trimming removed 5 bases at V and 0 bases at J, with 13 bases between. These data come from a study of graft-versus-host responses after intestinal transplantation. The assay was immunoSEQ multiplex PCR, and TCRdb's table has in-frame clones only and misses some. The sample has tens of thousands of clones, roughly four fifths seen once. The chain uses TRBV6-6 and TRBJ1-1; D unresolved. This material consisted of unstimulated CD8+ T cells sorted from spleen or lymph node cells, taken before intestinal transplant. The TCR originated in a human donor who received an intestinal transplant. The CDR3 DNA reads as TGTGCCAGCAGTCCCTCGCCCTGGATGAACACTGAAGCTTTCTTT. This encodes CASSPSPWMNTEAFF.